Following are 15 T cell receptor beta chains from one sample sequenced in a study of blood T cells in healthy people across ages. It was with a sample-barcoded 5' primer and a J-beta primer mix that a second PCR of roughly 7 to 11 cycles was run. MiXCR, run by TCRdb on the 5' RACE reads, gives a single entry per CDR3 protein. In the table there are about 1.8 million distinct CDR3 sequences, approximately 50% of which are singletons. Specimen: blood. These receptors were collected from a woman between 40 and 50 years old in good health.

The chain couples TRBV3-1 to TRBJ2-2; TRBD1 might be the D (6 bases). Trimming left V 2 bases short and J 4 bases short, with 14 bases between. The CDR3 is 16 residues long. Germline assignment: CDR1 LGHDT and CDR2 YNNKEL (reference sequence). CDR3 protein: CASSQRDTTGTGELFF. Here the CDR3 DNA reads TGTGCCAGCAGCCAAAGGGACACCACGGGCACCGGGGAGCTGTTTTTT.

V usage is TRBV20-1 and J usage is TRBJ2-1, with 10 positions matching TRBD2. CDR3 length: 13 amino acids. Germline lookup yields CDR1 DFQATT and CDR2 SNEGSKA (reference sequence). The V segment lost 5 bases and the J segment 8 bases; nucleotides outside the gene matches: 6. The CDR3 DNA is TGCAGTGCTGGTAGCGGGGGGCGGGATGAGCAGTTCTTC. It is translated as CSAGSGGRDEQFF.

Note on this clonotype: One junction end does not reproduce the germline sequence, and a read error may be involved. This chain links TRBV28 with TRBJ2-7; D is unresolved. The end of the DNA aligns better with TRBJ2-5, so the J call may be wrong. The CDR3 runs to 15 residues. Germline CDR1 and CDR2: MDHEN and SYDVKM. The CDR3 nucleotides are TGTGTCAGCAGTCCCGGACCCTTAAGGAGAGAGACCCAGTACTTC. Translating gives CVSSPGPLRRETQYF.

This chain links TRBV12-3 or TRBV12-4 with TRBJ1-5, with a possible D match to TRBD1 (6 bases). The CDR3 sequence is 15 residues long. V lost 1 base and J lost 3, with 10 bases in between. This CDR3 is CASSLEDRSNQPQHF. The CDR3, as DNA: TGTGCCAGCAGTTTAGAGGACAGATCCAATCAGCCCCAGCATTTT.

The rearrangement links TRBV6-6 to TRBJ1-2; TRBD1 is a possible D gene (6 bases). The CDR3 consists of 15 residues. The germline V gene has CDR1 MNHNY and CDR2 SVGAGI (reference sequence). Deletions cut 5 bases from V and 3 bases from J, with 16 bases between. The CDR3 nucleotides are TGTGCCAGCAGTGATTCAGGGGCGGGGGACTATGGCTACACCTTC. This translates into CASSDSGAGDYGYTF.

This clonotype appeared a few times. The chain recombines TRBV6-5 with TRBJ2-1, with 8 bases identical to TRBD1. The CDR3 totals 15 residues. After removal of 6 bases from V and 5 bases from J, the junction contained 9 bases not matched to a gene. Germline V gene data show CDR1 as MNHEY and CDR2 as SVGAGI. The DNA for the CDR3 is TGTGCCAGCAGCTTATCCAGGGGGCTGGACAATGAGCAGTTCTTC. It is translated as CASSLSRGLDNEQFF.

The V and J genes are TRBV20-1 and TRBJ1-4, with 7 bases aligning to TRBD1. CDR3 size: 15 residues. In germline, CDR1 is DFQATT, CDR2 SNEGSKA (reference sequence). V lost 1 base, J lost 3 bases, and 5 bases stayed unmatched. In nucleotides, the CDR3 is TGCAGTGCTAGAGTTACAGGGGTACCTAATGAAAAACTGTTTTTT. This translates into CSARVTGVPNEKLFF.

V gene TRBV28 combines with J gene TRBJ2-7; D is unclear. Germline lookup yields CDR1 MDHEN and CDR2 SYDVKM. The CDR3 is 17 residues long. The V end lost 3 bases, the J end lost 0 bases, and 18 bases lay between the germline ends. For the CDR3, the DNA is TGTGCCAGCAGTTTTTCCCCCGGTGTAGCCCACTCCTACGAGCAGTACTTC. Residues: CASSFSPGVAHSYEQYF. The full variable domain, in which reference TRBV28 and TRBJ2-7 provide the parts outside the CDR3, is DVKVTQSSRYLVKRTGEKVFLECVQDMDHENMFWYRQDPGLGLRLIYFSYDVKMKEKGDIPEGYSVSREKKERFSLILESASTNQTSMYLCASSFSPGVAHSYEQYFGPGTRLTVT.

This clonotype was detected only a few times. This chain uses TRBV9 with TRBJ1-2; TRBD1 might be the D (5 bases). With 3 bases removed from V and 4 bases from J, the gap between germline ends came to 13 bases. The V gene's germline CDR1 is SGDLS and CDR2 YYNGEE. CDR3 length equals 14 residues. The chain's CDR3 is CASSGESGLYGYTF. The CDR3 DNA follows: TGTGCCAGCAGCGGAGAATCAGGGCTCTATGGCTACACCTTC. Full variable domain (outside the CDR3, taken from reference TRBV9 and TRBJ1-2): DSGVTQTPKHLITATGQRVTLRCSPRSGDLSVYWYQQSLDQGLQFLIQYYNGEERAKGNILERFSAQQFPDLHSELNLSSLELGDSALYFCASSGESGLYGYTFGSGTRLTVV.

To note about this clonotype: Here the CDR3 omits its conserved ending phenylalanine or tryptophan, so a read error is the likely source. The limits of the CDR3 on the DNA are not certain, so only TCRdb's listed CDR3 is given. The genes are TRBV27 and TRBJ1-4. Per the germline V gene, CDR1 is MNHEY and CDR2 is SMNVEV (reference sequence). The CDR3 is 10 amino acids in total, end residues counted. The CDR3 loop is CASSLVAGGL.

Only a few counts were recorded for this clonotype. This sequence joins TRBV6-1 and TRBJ2-3; 10 nucleotides align to TRBD2. Germline V gene sequence: CDR1 MNHNS, CDR2 SASEGT. The CDR3 sequence is 16 residues long. V lost 8 bases and J lost 5; bases outside the gene matches: 13. CDR3 residues: CASHYALAGDRDTQYF. The CDR3 bases are TGTGCCAGCCACTACGCTCTAGCGGGGGATCGAGATACGCAGTATTTT.

The CDR3 spells CASSLSFSGSYGTQYF. CDR3 sequence (DNA): TGTGCCAGCAGTTTATCTTTCAGTGGATCGTACGGGACCCAGTACTTC. The genes are TRBV27 and TRBJ2-5; the D is unclear. The V gene's germline CDR1 is MNHEY and CDR2 SMNVEV (reference sequence). V shed 0 bases and J shed 7 bases, with 18 bases lying between them. The CDR3 extends over 16 amino acids.

The rearrangement links TRBV6-1 to TRBJ1-2; unclear D gene. Trimming took 3 bases from V and 0 from J, leaving 8 bases between them. This CDR3 contains 14 residues. Per germline, CDR1 MNHNS and CDR2 SASEGT. The CDR3 sequence: CASSDHPTNYGYTF. The CDR3 DNA reads TGTGCCAGCAGTGACCACCCGACTAACTATGGCTACACCTTC.

This sequence joins TRBV7-2 and TRBJ1-4, with 11 bases identical to TRBD1. Germline CDR1 and CDR2: SGHTA and FQGNSA. The CDR3 loop spans 15 amino acids. V lost 3 bases to trimming and J lost 7 bases; unmatched junction nucleotides: 4. The CDR3 nucleotides are TGTGCCAGCAGCTTGGACAGGGGGCGAGGTGAAAAACTGTTTTTT. The encoded protein is CASSLDRGRGEKLFF. The full variable domain, with the rest looked up from reference TRBV7-2 and TRBJ1-4, is GAGVSQSPSNKVTEKGKDVELRCDPISGHTALYWYRQSLGQGLEFLIYFQGNSAPDKSGLPSDRFSAERTGGSVSTLTIQRTQQEDSAVYLCASSLDRGRGEKLFFGSGTQLSVL.

The chain joins TRBV12-3 or TRBV12-4 to TRBJ2-1; D is unclear. CDR3 length equals 14 residues. With 6 bases removed from V and 0 bases from J, the gap between germline ends came to 9 bases. Written as DNA, the CDR3 is TGTGCCAGCAGGACTCCTCGCTCCTACAATGAGCAGTTCTTC. Residues: CASRTPRSYNEQFF.